This T cell receptor beta chain was recorded in a study of T-cell memory formation after mild COVID-19. TCRdb reprocessed the 5' RACE reads via MiXCR and lists one record per CDR3 protein. The data contain about 430,000 distinct CDR3 sequences, about a sixth of them seen just once; the ten biggest clones take up approximately 21%. The CDR3 is 15 amino acids. J gave up 3 bases and V 5 bases, and 6 bases lay outside the gene matches. CDR1 and CDR2 from the germline V gene are SGHTA and FQGTGA. The chain is built from TRBV7-3 and TRBJ2-3; 9 bases match TRBD1. This receptor was taken from a young man who had mild COVID-19 (a few samples of this study predate the infection). Cell type and time point are not known. Sequenced material: PBMCs or a T cell subset sorted from them (not recorded which). The CDR3 DNA reads as TGTGCCAGCAGCCCCCGGGACAGGGAGACAGATACGCAGTATTTT. Residues: CASSPRDRETDTQYF.